The TCR beta chain described here comes from a study of sequential checkpoint blockade in melanoma. Turning to the study itself: Both treatment sequences were followed by maintenance nivolumab.

Profiled with immunoSEQ multiplex PCR; TCRdb holds only in-frame clones, not every one. The table records about 29,000 clones, 77% of them present only once. Treatment indicated: randomized to nivolumab then ipilimumab (arm A) or the reverse (arm B). Sorted cells were live CD3+CD8+, lacking CD19 and CD56, from PBMCs. V lost 4 bases and J 0 bases, leaving 12 bases between the germline ends. Per germline, CDR1 MNHEY and CDR2 SMNVEV (reference sequence). This CDR3 spans 15 amino acids. The chain has TRBV27 and TRBJ1-1; D is unresolved. Sequenced here: CD8+ T cells sorted from blood (inferred from file names), sampled from a patient given nivolumab and ipilimumab in sequence. The TCR comes from a human donor with melanoma. The CDR3 here is CASSSDGQLNTEAFF. The CDR3 DNA sequence: TGTGCCAGCAGTTCGGATGGGCAGCTGAACACTGAAGCTTTCTTT.